The T cell receptor (beta chain) described here comes from a study of Ad26.COV2.S vaccination and SARS-CoV-2 variants. Specified treatment: some 20 received Ad26.COV2.S at low or high dose, single or two shots; five or six received placebo; per-sample allocation not given. The samples were gathered on day 63 after the first injection of vaccine or placebo. Measured with immunoSEQ multiplex PCR; TCRdb has only the in-frame clones, and not every one. This sample has some 420,000 clones; more than 75% occur once, and the top ten carry 3.5% to 4%. Trimming took 2 bases from V and 2 from J, leaving 12 bases between them. The CDR3 length is 15 residues. Germline V gene data show CDR1 as MDHEN and CDR2 as SYDVKM.

The receptor comes from a person aged 18-60 years who received the Ad26.COV2.S COVID-19 vaccine or a placebo. The genes are TRBV28 and TRBJ1-1; D gene ambiguous. The sequencing here drew on peripheral blood, taken in a trial of Ad26.COV2.S vaccine versus placebo. The CDR3 DNA follows: TGTGCCAGCAGTTTAATGTCGTCCCCAAACACTGAAGCTTTCTTT. Its translation: CASSLMSSPNTEAFF.